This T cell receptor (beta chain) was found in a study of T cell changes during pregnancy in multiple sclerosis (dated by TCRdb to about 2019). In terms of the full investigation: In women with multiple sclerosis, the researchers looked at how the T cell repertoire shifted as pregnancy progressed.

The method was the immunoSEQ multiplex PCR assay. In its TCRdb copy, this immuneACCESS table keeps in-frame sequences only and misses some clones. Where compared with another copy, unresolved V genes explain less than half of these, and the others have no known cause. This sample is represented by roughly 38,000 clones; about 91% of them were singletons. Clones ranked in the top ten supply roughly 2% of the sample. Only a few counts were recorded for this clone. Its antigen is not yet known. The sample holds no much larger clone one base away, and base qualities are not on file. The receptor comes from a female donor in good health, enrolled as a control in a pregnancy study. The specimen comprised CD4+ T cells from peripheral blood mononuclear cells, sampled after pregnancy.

Here is the DNA: TGTGCCAGTAGTATCGCCTCGGCGGGAGAGCAGTACTTC. Translated, this gives CASSIASAGEQYF. This chain joins TRBV19 to TRBJ2-7, and TRBD2 may be the D gene, going by 6 matching bases. The germline V gene (reference sequence) sets CDR1 to LNHDA and CDR2 to SQIVND. V sheds 3 bases and J sheds 7 bases, leaving 13 bases between their ends. The CDR3 covers 13 residues, taking in both the cysteine and the phenylalanine. Only CDR3 DNA remains: 39 bases, in frame from the first base. The full variable domain, completed from the reference TRBV19 and TRBJ2-7 proteins outside the CDR3, reads DGGITQSPKYLFRKEGQNVTLSCEQNLNHDAMYWYRQDPGQGLRLIYYSQIVNDFQKGDIAEGYSVSREKKESFPLTVTSAQKNPTAFYLCASSIASAGEQYFGPGTRLTVT.